This record covers a single T cell receptor beta chain. What it recognizes is unknown. Authors' methods: ImmunoSEQ supplied junction-only sequences lacking quality scores, so filtering was different. TCRdb's copy holds only in-frame clones and misses some; the assay was immunoSEQ multiplex PCR. Clone size and V and J calls were adopted from that table, with D and trimming inferred from the DNA. The sample yields just over 2,000,000 clones, 85% to 95% seen once. The data belong to a study of shared clonotypes between healthy human individuals. Study outcomes and limitations: Clonotypes not shared had lower generation probabilities than those common to all four donors. Researchers found naive subsets generally carried larger estimated richness than memory subsets.

Germline V gene lookup returns CDR1 KGHSH and CDR2 LQKENI. Trimming removed 2 bases from V and 0 bases from J, with 13 bases in between. The CDR3 sequence is 16 residues long. Sequencing was carried out using naive CD4+ T cells sorted from blood. The sample's subset: CD45RA+ positively selected. The chain uses TRBV18 and TRBJ1-1, with a weak D call TRBD1 (5 bases). This receptor was obtained from a man between 18 and 29 years old in good health. The CDR3 region is CASSPSTLTVNTEAFF. CDR3 coding DNA: TGTGCCAGCTCACCATCCACATTGACAGTGAACACTGAAGCTTTCTTT.